This TCR beta chain was sequenced in a study of cytomegalovirus exposure and HLA in healthy donors. Study-level background: A previous analysis identified 95 million to 120 million unique TCR beta sequences derived from roughly 180 million T cells.

V shed 4 bases and J shed 7 bases, with 14 bases lying between them. The CDR3 sequence is 13 residues long. Germline V gene lookup returns CDR1 SGHDN and CDR2 FVKESK. The PCR had 60 Vbeta and 13 Jbeta primers. TCRdb keeps only in-frame clones here, not all; method: immunoSEQ multiplex PCR. The table shows 120,000 to 150,000 clones, with 75% to 80% occurring only once. The chain uses TRBV14 and TRBJ2-7; D gene ambiguous. What was sequenced was PBMCs. The sequence was collected from a woman in her forties or fifties in good health and CMV-seronegative. CDR3 protein: CASSLISPSEQYF. The DNA of the CDR3 is TGTGCCAGCAGCCTGATCTCTCCCAGTGAGCAGTACTTC.